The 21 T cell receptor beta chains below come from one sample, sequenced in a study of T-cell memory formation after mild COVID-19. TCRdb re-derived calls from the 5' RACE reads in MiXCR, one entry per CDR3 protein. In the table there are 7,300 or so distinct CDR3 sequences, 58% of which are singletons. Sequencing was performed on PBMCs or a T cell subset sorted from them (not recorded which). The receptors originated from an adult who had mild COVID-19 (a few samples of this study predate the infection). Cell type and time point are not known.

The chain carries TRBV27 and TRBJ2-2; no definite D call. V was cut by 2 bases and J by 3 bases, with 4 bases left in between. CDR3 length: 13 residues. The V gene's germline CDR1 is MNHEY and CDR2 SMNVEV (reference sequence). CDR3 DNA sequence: TGTGCCAGCAGTTTAGAATACACCGGGGAGCTGTTTTTT. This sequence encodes CASSLEYTGELFF.

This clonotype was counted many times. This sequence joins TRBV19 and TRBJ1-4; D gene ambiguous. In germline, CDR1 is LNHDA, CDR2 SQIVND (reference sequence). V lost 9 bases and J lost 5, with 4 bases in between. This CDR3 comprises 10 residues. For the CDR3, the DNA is TGTGCCAGCCAGAATGAAAAACTGTTTTTT. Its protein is CASQNEKLFF.

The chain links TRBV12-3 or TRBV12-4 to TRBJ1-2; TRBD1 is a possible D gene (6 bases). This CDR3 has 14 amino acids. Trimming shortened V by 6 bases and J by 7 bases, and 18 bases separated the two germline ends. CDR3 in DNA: TGTGCCAGCAGCCTCAGGGGACGGGATGGTGGCTACACCTTC. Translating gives CASSLRGRDGGYTF.

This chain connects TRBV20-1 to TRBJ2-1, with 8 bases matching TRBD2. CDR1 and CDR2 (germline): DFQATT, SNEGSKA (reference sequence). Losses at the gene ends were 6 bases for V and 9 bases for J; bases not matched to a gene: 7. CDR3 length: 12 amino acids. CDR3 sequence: CSASGLAGEQFF. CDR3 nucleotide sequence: TGCAGTGCCAGCGGACTAGCTGGTGAGCAGTTCTTC.

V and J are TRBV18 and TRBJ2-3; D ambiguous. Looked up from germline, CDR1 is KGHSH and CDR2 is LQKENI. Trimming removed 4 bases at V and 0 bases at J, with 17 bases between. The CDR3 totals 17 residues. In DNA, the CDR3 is TGTGCCAGCTCACTCACGAACCCTTCTGATAGCACAGATACGCAGTATTTT. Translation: CASSLTNPSDSTDTQYF.

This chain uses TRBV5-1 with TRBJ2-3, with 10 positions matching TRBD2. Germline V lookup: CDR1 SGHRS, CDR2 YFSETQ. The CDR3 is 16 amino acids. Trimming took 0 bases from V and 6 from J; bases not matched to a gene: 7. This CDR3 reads CASSLGSSGGADTQYF. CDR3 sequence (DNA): TGCGCCAGCAGCTTGGGTTCTAGCGGGGGTGCCGATACGCAGTATTTT.

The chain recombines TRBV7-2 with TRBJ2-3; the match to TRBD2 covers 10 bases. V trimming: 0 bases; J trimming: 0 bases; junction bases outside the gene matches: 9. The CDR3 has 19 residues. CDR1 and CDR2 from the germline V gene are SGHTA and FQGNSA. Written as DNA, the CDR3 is TGTGCCAGCAGCTTAGCCCCGATCGGACTAGCGGCTAGCACAGATACGCAGTATTTT. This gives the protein CASSLAPIGLAASTDTQYF.

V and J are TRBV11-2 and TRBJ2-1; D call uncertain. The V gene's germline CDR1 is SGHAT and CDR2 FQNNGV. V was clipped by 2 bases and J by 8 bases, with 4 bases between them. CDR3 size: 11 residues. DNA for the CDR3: TGTGCCAGCAGCTTACTTCATGAGCAGTTCTTC. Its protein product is CASSLLHEQFF.

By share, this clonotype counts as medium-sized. CDR3 amino acids: CASSFSYEQYV. CDR3 nucleotide sequence: TGTGCCAGCAGTTTCTCCTACGAGCAGTACGTC. V and J are TRBV27 and TRBJ2-7; D uncertain. From germline, CDR1 is MNHEY and CDR2 SMNVEV (reference sequence). V shed 3 bases and J shed 0 bases, with 0 bases lying between them. The CDR3 totals 11 residues.

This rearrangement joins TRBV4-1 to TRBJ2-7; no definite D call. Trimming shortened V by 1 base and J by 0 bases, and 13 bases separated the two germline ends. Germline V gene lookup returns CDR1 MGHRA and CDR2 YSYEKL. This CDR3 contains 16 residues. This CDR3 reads CASSQGFRTRSYEQYF. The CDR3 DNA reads TGCGCCAGCAGCCAAGGTTTTCGAACCCGCTCCTACGAGCAGTACTTC.

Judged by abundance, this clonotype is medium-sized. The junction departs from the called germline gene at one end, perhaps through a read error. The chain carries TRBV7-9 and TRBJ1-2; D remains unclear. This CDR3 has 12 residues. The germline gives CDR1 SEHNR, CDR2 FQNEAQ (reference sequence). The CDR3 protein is CASNLENYGYTF. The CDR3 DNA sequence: TGTGCCAGCAACTTAGAAAACTATGGCTACACCTTC.

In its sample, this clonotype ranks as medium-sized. CDR3 nucleotides: TGTGCCAGCAGCCAGCCAGGACAGGGATACACCGGGGAGCTGTTTTTT. Amino acid sequence: CASSQPGQGYTGELFF. The genes are TRBV14 and TRBJ2-2; 8 nucleotides match TRBD1. CDR3 length: 16 residues. V was pared by 3 bases and J by 3 bases, with 6 bases of the junction left unmatched. CDR1 and CDR2 from the germline V gene are SGHDN and FVKESK.

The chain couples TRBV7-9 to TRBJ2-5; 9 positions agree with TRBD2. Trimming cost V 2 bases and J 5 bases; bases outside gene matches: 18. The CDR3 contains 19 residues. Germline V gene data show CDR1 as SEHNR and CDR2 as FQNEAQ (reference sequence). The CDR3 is CASSLLSVSGRLNFETQYF. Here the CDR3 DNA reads TGTGCCAGCAGCTTACTCTCGGTTAGCGGGAGATTGAATTTTGAGACCCAGTACTTC.

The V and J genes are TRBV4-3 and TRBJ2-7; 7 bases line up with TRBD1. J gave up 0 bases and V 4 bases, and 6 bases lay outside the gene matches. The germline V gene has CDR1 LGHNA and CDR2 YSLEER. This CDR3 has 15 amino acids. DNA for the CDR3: TGCGCCAGCAGCCGAGGGACAGCTAGCTCCTACGAGCAGTACTTC. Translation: CASSRGTASSYEQYF.

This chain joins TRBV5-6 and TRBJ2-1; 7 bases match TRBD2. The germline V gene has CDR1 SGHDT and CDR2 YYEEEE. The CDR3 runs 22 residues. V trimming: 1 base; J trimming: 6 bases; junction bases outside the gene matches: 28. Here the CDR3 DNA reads TGTGCCAGCAGCTTGATTCCGTGGTTTTTGGGCCCTGGACTAGGAAGAGTCAATGAGCAGTTCTTC. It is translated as CASSLIPWFLGPGLGRVNEQFF.

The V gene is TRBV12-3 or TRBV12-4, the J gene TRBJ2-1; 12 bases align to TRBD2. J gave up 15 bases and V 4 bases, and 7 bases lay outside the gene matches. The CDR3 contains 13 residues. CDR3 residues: CASSSLAGGSGFF. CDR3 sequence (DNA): TGTGCCAGCAGTTCACTAGCGGGGGGCTCCGGGTTCTTC.

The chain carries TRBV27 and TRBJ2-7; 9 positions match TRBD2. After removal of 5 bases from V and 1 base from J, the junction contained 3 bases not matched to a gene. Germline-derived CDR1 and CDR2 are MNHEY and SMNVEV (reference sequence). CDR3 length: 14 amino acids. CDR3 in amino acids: CASSGRGGSYEQYF. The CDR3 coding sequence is TGTGCCAGCAGTGGGCGGGGGGGGTCCTACGAGCAGTACTTC.

This chain's CDR3 is CATTTKGHYPGYNEQFF. CDR3 coding DNA: TGTGCCACTACTACCAAGGGCCACTATCCGGGCTACAATGAGCAGTTCTTC. The chain carries TRBV6-6 and TRBJ2-1; D ambiguous. The CDR3 has 17 residues. Germline-derived CDR1 and CDR2 are MNHNY and SVGAGI (reference sequence). With 10 bases removed from V and 3 bases from J, the gap between germline ends came to 25 bases.

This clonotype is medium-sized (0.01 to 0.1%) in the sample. The CDR3 loop reads CATSAGVGELFF. CDR3 coding DNA: TGTGCCACCAGTGCTGGGGTCGGGGAGCTGTTTTTT. The V call is TRBV24-1, the J call TRBJ2-2; D is uncertain. CDR3 length: 12 amino acids. Germline CDR1 KGHDR, CDR2 SFDVKD. With 5 bases removed from V and 7 bases from J, the gap between germline ends came to 7 bases.

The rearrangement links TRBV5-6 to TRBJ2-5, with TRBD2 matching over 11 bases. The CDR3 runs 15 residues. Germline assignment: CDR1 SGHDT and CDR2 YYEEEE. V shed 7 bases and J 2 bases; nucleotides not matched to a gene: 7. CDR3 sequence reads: CASLVAGGPQETQYF. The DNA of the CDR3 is TGTGCCAGCCTTGTAGCGGGGGGGCCTCAAGAGACCCAGTACTTC.

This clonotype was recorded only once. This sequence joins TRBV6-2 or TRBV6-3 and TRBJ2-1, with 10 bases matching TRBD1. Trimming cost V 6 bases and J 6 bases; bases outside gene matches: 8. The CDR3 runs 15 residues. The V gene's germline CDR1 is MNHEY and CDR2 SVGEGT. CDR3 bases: TGTGCCAGCAGCCGACCGGGACAGGGGATCAATGAGCAGTTCTTC. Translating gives CASSRPGQGINEQFF.